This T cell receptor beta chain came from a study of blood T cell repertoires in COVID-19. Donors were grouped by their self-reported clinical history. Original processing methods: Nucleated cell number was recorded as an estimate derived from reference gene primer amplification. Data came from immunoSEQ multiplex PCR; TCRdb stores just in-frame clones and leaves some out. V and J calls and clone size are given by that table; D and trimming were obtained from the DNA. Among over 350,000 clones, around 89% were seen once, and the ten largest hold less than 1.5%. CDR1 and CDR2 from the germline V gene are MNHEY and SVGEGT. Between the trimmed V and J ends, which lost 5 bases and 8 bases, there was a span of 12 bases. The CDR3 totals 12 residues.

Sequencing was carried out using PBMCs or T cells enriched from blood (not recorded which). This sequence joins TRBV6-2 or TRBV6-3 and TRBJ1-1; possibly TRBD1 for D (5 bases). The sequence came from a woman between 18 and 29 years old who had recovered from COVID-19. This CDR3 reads CASSVRATEAFF. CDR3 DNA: TGTGCCAGCAGTGTCAGGGCTACCGAAGCTTTCTTT.